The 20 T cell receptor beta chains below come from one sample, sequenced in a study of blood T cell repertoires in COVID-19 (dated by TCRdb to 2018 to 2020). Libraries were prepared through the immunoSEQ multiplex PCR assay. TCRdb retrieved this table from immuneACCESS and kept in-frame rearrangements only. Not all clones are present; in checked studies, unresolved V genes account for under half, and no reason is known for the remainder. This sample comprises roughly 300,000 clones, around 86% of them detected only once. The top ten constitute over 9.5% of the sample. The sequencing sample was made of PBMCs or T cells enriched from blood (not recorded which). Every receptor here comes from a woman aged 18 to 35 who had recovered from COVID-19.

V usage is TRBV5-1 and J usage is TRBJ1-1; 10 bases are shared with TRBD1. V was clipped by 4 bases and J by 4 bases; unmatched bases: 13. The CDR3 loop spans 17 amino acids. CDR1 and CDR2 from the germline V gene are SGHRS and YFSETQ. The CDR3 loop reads CASSAGGTGALGTEAFF. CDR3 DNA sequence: TGCGCCAGCAGCGCCGGGGGGACAGGGGCCCTGGGCACTGAAGCTTTCTTT.

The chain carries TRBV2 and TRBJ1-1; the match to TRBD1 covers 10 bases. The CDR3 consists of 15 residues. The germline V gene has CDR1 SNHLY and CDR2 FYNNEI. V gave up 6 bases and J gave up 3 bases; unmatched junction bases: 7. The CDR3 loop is CASSERTGGDTEAFF. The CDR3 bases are TGTGCCAGCAGCGAGAGGACAGGGGGGGACACTGAAGCTTTCTTT.

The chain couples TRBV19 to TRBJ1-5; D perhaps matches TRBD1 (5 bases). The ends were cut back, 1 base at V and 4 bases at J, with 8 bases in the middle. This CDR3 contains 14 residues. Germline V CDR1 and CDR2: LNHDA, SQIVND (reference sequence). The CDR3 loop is CASSIAGFNQPQHF. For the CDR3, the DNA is TGTGCCAGTAGTATAGCAGGGTTTAATCAGCCCCAGCATTTT.

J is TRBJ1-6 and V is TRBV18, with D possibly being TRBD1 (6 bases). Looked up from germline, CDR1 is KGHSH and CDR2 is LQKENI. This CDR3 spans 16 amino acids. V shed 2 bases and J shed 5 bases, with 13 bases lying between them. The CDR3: CASSPGFNRDNSPLHF. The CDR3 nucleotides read TGTGCCAGCTCACCAGGGTTCAACAGGGATAATTCACCCCTCCACTTT.

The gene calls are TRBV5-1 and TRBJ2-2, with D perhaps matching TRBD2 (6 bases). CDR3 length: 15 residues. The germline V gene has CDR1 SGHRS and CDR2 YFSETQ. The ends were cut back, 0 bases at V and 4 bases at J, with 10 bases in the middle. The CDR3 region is CASSLVRGTTGELFF. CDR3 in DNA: TGCGCCAGCAGCTTGGTGCGGGGTACCACCGGGGAGCTGTTTTTT.

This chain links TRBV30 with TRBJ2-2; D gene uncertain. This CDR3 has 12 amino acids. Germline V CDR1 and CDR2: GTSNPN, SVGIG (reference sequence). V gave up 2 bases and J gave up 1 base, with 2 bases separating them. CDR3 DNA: TGTGCCTGGAGTCTGAACACCGGGGAGCTGTTTTTT. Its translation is CAWSLNTGELFF.

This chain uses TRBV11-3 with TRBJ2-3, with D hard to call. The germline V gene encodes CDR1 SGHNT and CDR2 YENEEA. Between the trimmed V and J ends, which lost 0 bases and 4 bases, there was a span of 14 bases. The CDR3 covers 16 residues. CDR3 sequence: CASSLDYGSGADTQYF. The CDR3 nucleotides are TGTGCCAGCAGCTTAGATTATGGTTCGGGTGCAGATACGCAGTATTTT.

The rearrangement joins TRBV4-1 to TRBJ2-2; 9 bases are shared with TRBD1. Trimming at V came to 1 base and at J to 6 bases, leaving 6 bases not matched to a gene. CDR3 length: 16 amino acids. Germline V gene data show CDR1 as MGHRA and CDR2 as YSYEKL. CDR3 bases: TGCGCCAGCAGCCAAGCCGGGACAGGGCGGCCCGGGGAGCTGTTTTTT. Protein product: CASSQAGTGRPGELFF.

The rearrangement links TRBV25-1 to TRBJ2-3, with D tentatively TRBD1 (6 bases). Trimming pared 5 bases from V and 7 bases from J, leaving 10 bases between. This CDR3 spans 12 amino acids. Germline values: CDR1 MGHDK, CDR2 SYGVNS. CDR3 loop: CASSWTANTQYF. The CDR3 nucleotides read TGTGCCAGCAGTTGGACAGCCAATACGCAGTATTTT.

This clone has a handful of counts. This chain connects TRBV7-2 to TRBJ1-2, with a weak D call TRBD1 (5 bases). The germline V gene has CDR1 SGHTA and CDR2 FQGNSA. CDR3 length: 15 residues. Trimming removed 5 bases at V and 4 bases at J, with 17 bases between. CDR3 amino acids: CASSRDSQSFYGYTF. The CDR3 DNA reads TGTGCCAGCAGCCGTGACAGCCAGTCCTTCTATGGCTACACCTTC.

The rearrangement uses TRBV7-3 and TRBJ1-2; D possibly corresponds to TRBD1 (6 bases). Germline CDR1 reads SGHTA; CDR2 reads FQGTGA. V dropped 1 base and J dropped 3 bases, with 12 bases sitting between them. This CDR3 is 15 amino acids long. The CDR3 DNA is TGTGCCAGCAGCTTAAATGGGGGCGCACACTATGGCTACACCTTC. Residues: CASSLNGGAHYGYTF.

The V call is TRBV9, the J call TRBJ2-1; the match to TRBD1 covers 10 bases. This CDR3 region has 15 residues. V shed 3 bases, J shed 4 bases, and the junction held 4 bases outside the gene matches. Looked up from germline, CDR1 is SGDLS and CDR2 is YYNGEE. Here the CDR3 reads CASSGQGATYNEQFF. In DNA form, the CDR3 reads TGTGCCAGCAGCGGACAGGGGGCGACTTACAATGAGCAGTTCTTC.

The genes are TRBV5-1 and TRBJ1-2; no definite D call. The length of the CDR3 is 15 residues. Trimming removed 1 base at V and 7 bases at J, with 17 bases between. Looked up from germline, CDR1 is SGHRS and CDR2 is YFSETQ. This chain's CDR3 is CASSLNWVGGGGYTF. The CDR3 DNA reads TGCGCCAGCAGCTTGAATTGGGTCGGAGGAGGTGGCTACACCTTC.

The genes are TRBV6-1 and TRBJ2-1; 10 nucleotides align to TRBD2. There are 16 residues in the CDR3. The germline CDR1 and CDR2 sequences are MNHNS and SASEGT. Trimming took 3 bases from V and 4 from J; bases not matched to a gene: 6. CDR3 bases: TGTGCCAGCAGTGATCTGGGTAGCGGGAGGTACAATGAGCAGTTCTTC. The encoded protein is CASSDLGSGRYNEQFF.

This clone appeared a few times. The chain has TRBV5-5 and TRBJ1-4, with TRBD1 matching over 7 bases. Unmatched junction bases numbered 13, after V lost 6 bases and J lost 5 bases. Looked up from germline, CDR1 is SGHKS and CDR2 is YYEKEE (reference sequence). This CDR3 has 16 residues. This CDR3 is CASTQGTALPNEKLFF. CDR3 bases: TGTGCCAGCACACAGGGGACCGCCCTCCCGAATGAAAAACTGTTTTTT.

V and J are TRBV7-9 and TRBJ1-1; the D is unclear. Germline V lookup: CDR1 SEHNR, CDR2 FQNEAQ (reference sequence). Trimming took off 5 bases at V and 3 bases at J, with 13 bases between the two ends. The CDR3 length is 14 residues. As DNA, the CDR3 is TGTGCCAGCAGCCCGCAAATAACGGACACTGAAGCTTTCTTT. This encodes CASSPQITDTEAFF.

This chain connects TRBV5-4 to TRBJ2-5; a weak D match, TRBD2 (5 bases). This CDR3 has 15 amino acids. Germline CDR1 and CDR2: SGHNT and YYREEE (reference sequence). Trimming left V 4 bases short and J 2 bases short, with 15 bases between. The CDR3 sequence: CASSRGSELQETQYF. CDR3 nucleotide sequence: TGTGCCAGCAGCCGAGGGTCTGAGTTACAAGAGACCCAGTACTTC.

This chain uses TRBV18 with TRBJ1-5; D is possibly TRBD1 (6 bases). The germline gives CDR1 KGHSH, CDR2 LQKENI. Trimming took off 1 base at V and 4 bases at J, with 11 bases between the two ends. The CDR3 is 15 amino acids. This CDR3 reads CASSPQTGTNQPQHF. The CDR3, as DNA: TGTGCCAGCTCACCACAAACAGGGACGAATCAGCCCCAGCATTTT.

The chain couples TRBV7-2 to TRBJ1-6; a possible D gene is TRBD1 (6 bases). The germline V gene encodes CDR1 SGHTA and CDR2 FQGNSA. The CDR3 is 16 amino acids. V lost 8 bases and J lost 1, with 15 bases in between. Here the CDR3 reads CASSLGGSSYNSPLHF. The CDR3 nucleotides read TGTGCCAGCTCCCTAGGGGGTAGTTCCTATAATTCACCCCTCCACTTT. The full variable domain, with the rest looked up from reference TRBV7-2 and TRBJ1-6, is GAGVSQSPSNKVTEKGKDVELRCDPISGHTALYWYRQSLGQGLEFLIYFQGNSAPDKSGLPSDRFSAERTGGSVSTLTIQRTQQEDSAVYLCASSLGGSSYNSPLHFGNGTRLTVT.

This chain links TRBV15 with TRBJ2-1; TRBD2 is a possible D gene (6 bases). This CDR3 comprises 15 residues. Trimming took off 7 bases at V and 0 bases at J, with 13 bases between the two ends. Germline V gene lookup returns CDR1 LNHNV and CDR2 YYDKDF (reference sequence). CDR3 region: CATMEGTTSYNEQFF. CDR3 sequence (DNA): TGTGCCACCATGGAGGGTACCACCTCCTACAATGAGCAGTTCTTC.